Listed here are 13 T cell receptor beta chains from one sample, sequenced in a study of response to subunit inactivated influenza vaccine. TCRdb ran MiXCR on the RT-PCR reads and lists one entry per CDR3 protein. The data contain roughly 760,000 distinct CDR3 sequences, 21% of them singletons. The material was PBMCs from blood, obtained about 5 days after vaccination. Receptors were obtained from a man aged 50 to 60 who received an inactivated influenza vaccine.

CDR3 sequence reads: CASRSHTPGQGLHNEQFF. CDR3 bases: TGTGCAAGTCGCTCTCATACTCCGGGACAGGGGTTACACAATGAGCAGTTCTTC. The chain combines TRBV12-2 with TRBJ2-1; the table's D gene call, TRBD1, was not cross checked with the DNA. TRBV12-2 is a pseudogene segment. The CDR3 contains 18 residues.

This clonotype was counted between two and nine times. The rearrangement joins TRBV5-1 to TRBJ2-3, with TRBD1 matching over 10 bases. Germline CDR1 SGHRS, CDR2 YFSETQ. Trimming removed 3 bases from V and 4 bases from J; junction bases left unmatched: 8. The CDR3 consists of 16 residues. CDR3 sequence reads: CASSSRDRGAPDTQYF. The DNA of the CDR3 is TGCGCCAGCAGCTCCCGGGACAGGGGAGCCCCAGATACGCAGTATTTT.

This clonotype has a handful of counts. The chain links TRBV7-6 to TRBJ1-1; 8 nucleotides align to TRBD1. V was clipped by 5 bases and J by 0 bases; unmatched bases: 8. The CDR3 contains 16 residues. CDR1 is SGHVS and CDR2 is FNYEAQ in the germline V gene. CDR3 sequence (DNA): TGTGCCAGCAGCCGAGGGACAGGATTCATGAACACTGAAGCTTTCTTT. Its protein product is CASSRGTGFMNTEAFF. Variable domain in full (rest from reference TRBV7-6 and TRBJ1-1): GAGVSQSPRYKVTKRGQDVALRCDPISGHVSLYWYRQALGQGPEFLTYFNYEAQQDKSGLPNDRFSAERPEGSISTLTIQRTEQRDSAMYRCASSRGTGFMNTEAFFGQGTRLTVV.

The chain recombines TRBV12-3 or TRBV12-4 with TRBJ2-1; TRBD2 agrees at 7 bases. The CDR3 consists of 15 residues. V was clipped by 6 bases and J by 2 bases; unmatched bases: 7. The CDR3 protein is CASSPGGVTYNEQFF. CDR3 nucleotides: TGTGCCAGCAGCCCTGGGGGGGTTACCTACAATGAGCAGTTCTTC.

The chain employs TRBV7-9 and TRBJ2-7, with TRBD1 matching over 10 bases. The CDR3 consists of 14 residues. The V and J ends lost 6 bases and 3 bases, in that order; junction bases with no gene match: 5. Germline lookup yields CDR1 SEHNR and CDR2 FQNEAQ (reference sequence). CDR3: CASRAGTGDYEQYF. The CDR3 coding sequence is TGTGCCAGCAGGGCCGGGACAGGGGACTACGAGCAGTACTTC.

In this sample, this clonotype turned up many times. The chain links TRBV29-1 to TRBJ2-1, with a tentative D call TRBD1 (6 bases). V gave up 3 bases and J gave up 12 bases, with 15 bases separating them. Per the germline V gene, CDR1 is SQVTM and CDR2 is ANQGSEA. The CDR3 has 12 amino acids. CDR3 sequence (DNA): TGCAGCGTTGAGGATCAGGGGCAAAGGCAGTTCTTC. It is translated as CSVEDQGQRQFF.

This clonotype was observed a few times. This chain uses TRBV2 with TRBJ2-2, with 8 bases that match TRBD1. Losses at the gene ends were 5 bases for V and 2 bases for J; bases not matched to a gene: 4. In germline, CDR1 is SNHLY, CDR2 FYNNEI. This CDR3 is 15 amino acids long. The CDR3 here is CASSIGTGNTGELFF. CDR3 sequence (DNA): TGTGCCAGCAGTATCGGGACAGGCAACACCGGGGAGCTGTTTTTT.

This sequence joins TRBV7-6 and TRBJ1-1, with no clear D. Trimming took 5 bases from V and 11 from J, leaving 18 bases between them. Germline V gene sequence: CDR1 SGHVS, CDR2 FNYEAQ. This CDR3 region has 13 residues. CDR3 protein: CASSPGLSKGAFF. CDR3 DNA sequence: TGTGCCAGCAGCCCTGGACTCTCCAAGGGTGCTTTCTTT.

In this sample, this clonotype turned up a few times. At one end, the junction sequence differs from germline, possibly due to a read error. This chain joins TRBV15 and TRBJ2-5; 8 bases align to TRBD2. CDR1 is LNHNV, CDR2 YYDKDF, per germline (reference sequence). CDR3 length: 16 amino acids. The CDR3 spells CATSRDGLAYHETQYF. CDR3 DNA sequence: TGTGCCACCAGCAGAGACGGACTAGCCTACCACGAGACCCAGTACTTC.

The table lists this clonotype with a few counts. The rearrangement links TRBV28 to TRBJ1-1, with D unresolved. Germline V gene sequence: CDR1 MDHEN, CDR2 SYDVKM. CDR3 size: 13 residues. V was clipped by 3 bases and J by 11 bases, with 16 bases between them. The CDR3 loop reads CASSFADHHRAFF. CDR3 bases: TGTGCCAGCAGTTTTGCAGACCATCATCGGGCTTTCTTT.

The chain joins TRBV11-2 to TRBJ2-3; 12 nucleotides line up with TRBD2. From germline, CDR1 is SGHAT and CDR2 FQNNGV. V dropped 4 bases and J dropped 0; count of bases not matched to a gene: 11. The CDR3 spans 19 residues. The CDR3 DNA reads TGTGCCAGCAGCTCCAGTACTAGCGGGGGGAGGTTTAGCACAGATACGCAGTATTTT. Translated, it gives CASSSSTSGGRFSTDTQYF.

This clonotype was counted a few times. V and J are TRBV12-3 or TRBV12-4 and TRBJ1-2; D is unclear. This CDR3 region has 12 residues. Trimming cost V 3 bases and J 4 bases, with 6 bases left between them. The CDR3 spells CASSFIRYGYTF. In DNA, the CDR3 is TGTGCCAGCAGTTTTATTCGCTATGGCTACACCTTC.

This clonotype was counted between two and nine times. This chain uses TRBV19 with TRBJ2-1; 11 bases fit TRBD2. This CDR3 region has 16 residues. CDR1 is LNHDA, CDR2 SQIVND, per germline (reference sequence). The V gene end was trimmed by 7 bases and the J gene end by 2 bases; junction bases not matched to a gene: 7. The CDR3 nucleotides are TGTGCCAGTATTGATAGCGGGAGGGCCCCCTACAATGAGCAGTTCTTC. Residues: CASIDSGRAPYNEQFF.